The 30 T cell receptor beta chains below all came from one sample that was sequenced in a study of shared clonotypes between healthy human individuals. The data were produced by immunoSEQ multiplex PCR, yet TCRdb's version contains in-frame clones alone and is incomplete. Of millions of clones listed, more than 90% were seen once; the top ten hold about 0.13%. Sequencing input: naive CD4+ T cells sorted from blood. Indicated subset: CD45RA+ positively selected. The receptors originated from a young man in good health.

There are a few counts of this clone. J is TRBJ1-1 and V is TRBV9, with D possibly TRBD1 on 6 matching bases. The V end lost 2 bases, the J end lost 0 bases, and 11 bases lay between the germline ends. The CDR3 extends over 15 amino acids. Germline V lookup: CDR1 SGDLS, CDR2 YYNGEE. Here the CDR3 DNA reads TGTGCCAGCAGCGTCCACAGGGATATGAACACTGAAGCTTTCTTT. This translates into CASSVHRDMNTEAFF. The complete variable domain, with remaining parts taken from reference TRBV9 and TRBJ1-1, reads DSGVTQTPKHLITATGQRVTLRCSPRSGDLSVYWYQQSLDQGLQFLIQYYNGEERAKGNILERFSAQQFPDLHSELNLSSLELGDSALYFCASSVHRDMNTEAFFGQGTRLTVV.

The sample holds a few counts of this clone. This chain links TRBV6-1 with TRBJ1-6; TRBD1 matches 7 bases. The CDR3 contains 14 residues. V lost 7 bases to trimming and J lost 6 bases; unmatched junction nucleotides: 6. Germline assignment: CDR1 MNHNS and CDR2 SASEGT. The CDR3 sequence: CASTFRDSNSPLHF. CDR3 bases: TGTGCCAGCACCTTCCGGGACAGTAATTCACCCCTCCACTTT.

This clone was seen a few times. This chain joins TRBV9 and TRBJ1-1; maybe TRBD1 (5 bases). V lost 4 bases and J 5 bases, leaving 15 bases between the germline ends. The CDR3 consists of 14 residues. Germline V lookup: CDR1 SGDLS, CDR2 YYNGEE. The DNA for the CDR3 is TGTGCCAGCAGCCCGGGGAAGGGGAGTACTGAAGCTTTCTTT. Amino acid sequence: CASSPGKGSTEAFF.

V gene TRBV7-2 combines with J gene TRBJ2-3; D remains unclear. This CDR3 comprises 11 residues. Germline V lookup: CDR1 SGHTA, CDR2 FQGNSA. Trimming stripped 5 bases from V and 10 bases from J, with 10 bases between. The CDR3 spells CASSLLFPQYF. CDR3 DNA: TGTGCCAGCAGCCTACTGTTTCCGCAGTATTTT.

The rearrangement joins TRBV18 to TRBJ2-5; 10 positions agree with TRBD2. The germline gives CDR1 KGHSH, CDR2 LQKENI. J gave up 2 bases and V 3 bases, and 9 bases lay outside the gene matches. The CDR3 has 17 amino acids. CDR3 in DNA: TGTGCCAGCTCACCTACTCTAGCGGGAGCTTCGCAAGAGACCCAGTACTTC. This encodes CASSPTLAGASQETQYF.

This sequence joins TRBV6-5 and TRBJ1-3; no clear D. Germline V CDR1 and CDR2: MNHEY, SVGAGI. With 6 bases removed from V and 4 bases from J, the gap between germline ends came to 10 bases. This CDR3 comprises 13 residues. Written as DNA, the CDR3 is TGTGCCAGCAGATATCGAAGCGGAAACACCATATATTTT. Protein: CASRYRSGNTIYF.

The chain carries TRBV11-1 and TRBJ2-3, with TRBD2 matching over 10 bases. The CDR3 sequence is 19 residues long. Germline lookup yields CDR1 SGHAT and CDR2 FQDESV (reference sequence). Trimming at V came to 5 bases and at J to 3 bases, leaving 17 bases not matched to a gene. The CDR3 sequence: CASSLQSEREGRWTDTQYF. CDR3 nucleotides: TGTGCCAGCAGCCTCCAGAGCGAGCGGGAGGGCCGTTGGACAGATACGCAGTATTTT. The variable domain in full, completed from reference TRBV11-1 and TRBJ2-3, reads EAEVAQSPRYKITEKSQAVAFWCDPISGHATLYWYRQILGQGPELLVQFQDESVVDDSQLPKDRFSAERLKGVDSTLKIQPAELGDSAMYLCASSLQSEREGRWTDTQYFGPGTRLTVL.

In regard to this clone: A read error may produce the germline difference seen at one junction end. The V gene is TRBV7-7, the J gene TRBJ2-5, with a weak D call TRBD1 (6 bases). The CDR3 consists of 14 residues. Germline V gives CDR1 SSHAT, CDR2 FNYEAQ (reference sequence). CDR3 nucleotide sequence: TGTGCTAGCAGCCTAGACAGGTCCGTTTGGGCCCAGTACTTC. As protein: CASSLDRSVWAQYF.

The sample holds one count of this clone. J is TRBJ1-5 and V is TRBV19; D possibly corresponds to TRBD1 (5 bases). Germline values: CDR1 LNHDA, CDR2 SQIVND (reference sequence). The CDR3 has 14 residues. V shed 4 bases and J shed 1 base, with 8 bases lying between them. The DNA for the CDR3 is TGTGCCAGTAGTAGCAGGGAAAGCAATCAGCCCCAGCATTTT. Amino acids: CASSSRESNQPQHF.

The chain joins TRBV18 to TRBJ2-5; D gene uncertain. CDR1 and CDR2 (germline): KGHSH, LQKENI. The ends were cut back, 2 bases at V and 5 bases at J, with 15 bases in the middle. The CDR3 totals 15 residues. CDR3 nucleotide sequence: TGTGCCAGCTCACCAACGACATATTCCTGGGAGACCCAGTACTTC. This sequence encodes CASSPTTYSWETQYF.

This chain links TRBV28 with TRBJ2-6, with TRBD1 as a possible D gene (6 bases). The germline gives CDR1 MDHEN, CDR2 SYDVKM. CDR3 size: 16 residues. V gave up 7 bases and J gave up 1 base, with 14 bases separating them. The CDR3 region is CASKAGVTSGANVLTF. The CDR3 DNA follows: TGTGCCAGCAAAGCAGGGGTGACTTCTGGGGCCAACGTCCTGACTTTC.

V and J are TRBV5-1 and TRBJ1-4, with a tentative D call TRBD1 (5 bases). The CDR3 has 15 amino acids. Germline CDR1 SGHRS, CDR2 YFSETQ. The V end was cut by 5 bases, the J end by 12 bases, with 23 bases between. CDR3 sequence (DNA): TGCGCCAGCAGGGGGGGAACAAGCCCCTCGATGGAACTGTTTTTT. Translation gives CASRGGTSPSMELFF. Full variable domain (outside the CDR3, taken from reference TRBV5-1 and TRBJ1-4): KAGVTQTPRYLIKTRGQQVTLSCSPISGHRSVSWYQQTPGQGLQFLFEYFSETQRNKGNFPGRFSGRQFSNSRSEMNVSTLELGDSALYLCASRGGTSPSMELFFGSGTQLSVL.

The gene calls are TRBV6-4 and TRBJ2-4; no reliable D call. Germline V lookup: CDR1 MRHNA, CDR2 SNTAGT. V lost 2 bases, J lost 0 bases, and 11 bases lay in between. This CDR3 comprises 16 residues. CDR3 amino acids: CASSDGCHLAKNIQYF. In nucleotides, the CDR3 is TGTGCCAGCAGTGACGGGTGCCATCTAGCCAAAAACATTCAGTACTTC.

Note on this clone: A single base separates this from a much larger clone, so it may be a read error. This same CDR3 is encoded by further DNA sequences in the sample. The V gene is TRBV5-1, the J gene TRBJ2-5, with D possibly TRBD1 on 5 matching bases. V was cut by 0 bases and J by 3 bases, with 6 bases left in between. CDR3 length: 13 residues. Germline V lookup: CDR1 SGHRS, CDR2 YFSETQ. This chain's CDR3 is CASSLGGKETQYF. The DNA of the CDR3 is TGCGCCAGCAGCTTGGGGGGCAAAGAGACCCAGTACTTC.

On this clone: Other DNA sequences of this sample code for an identical CDR3. The chain carries TRBV9 and TRBJ2-5, with 12 bases aligning to TRBD2. Germline trimming cut 0 bases from V and 2 bases from J; bases unmatched to any gene: 2. CDR1 is SGDLS, CDR2 YYNGEE, per germline. This CDR3 contains 16 residues. In nucleotides, the CDR3 is TGTGCCAGCAGCGTAGGCCTAGCGGGAGGGCAAGAGACCCAGTACTTC. As protein: CASSVGLAGGQETQYF.

The V and J genes are TRBV18 and TRBJ1-5; a weak D match, TRBD1 (5 bases). Per the germline V gene, CDR1 is KGHSH and CDR2 is LQKENI. V was shortened by 0 bases and J by 6 bases, with 9 bases between the two germline ends. The CDR3 has 14 amino acids. CDR3 sequence (DNA): TGTGCCAGCTCACCACCCGGGGACGGTCAGCCCCAGCATTTT. It encodes CASSPPGDGQPQHF.

This chain uses TRBV7-9 with TRBJ1-3; 8 bases map to TRBD1. The CDR3 loop spans 12 amino acids. The germline CDR1 and CDR2 sequences are SEHNR and FQNEAQ (reference sequence). V gave up 4 bases and J gave up 10 bases; unmatched junction bases: 3. The CDR3 DNA follows: TGTGCCAGCAGCTCCCGGACAGGGACCATATATTTT. It specifies CASSSRTGTIYF.

Comments on this clone: Additional DNA sequences in this sample encode the identical CDR3. V is TRBV2 and J is TRBJ2-1; TRBD2 matches 13 bases. V was clipped by 6 bases and J by 0 bases; unmatched bases: 2. Per the germline V gene, CDR1 is SNHLY and CDR2 is FYNNEI. The CDR3 is made up of 16 amino acids. Written as DNA, the CDR3 is TGTGCCAGCAGACGGACTAGCGGGAGCTCCTACAATGAGCAGTTCTTC. Translation gives CASRRTSGSSYNEQFF. The full variable domain, its missing parts supplied by reference TRBV2 and TRBJ2-1, is EPEVTQTPSHQVTQMGQEVILRCVPISNHLYFYWYRQILGQKVEFLVSFYNNEISEKSEIFDDQFSVERPDGSNFTLKIRSTKLEDSAMYFCASRRTSGSSYNEQFFGPGTRLTVL.

The chain links TRBV7-2 to TRBJ1-3; D not resolved. CDR1 and CDR2 (germline): SGHTA, FQGNSA. The V and J ends lost 5 bases and 0 bases respectively, with 14 bases between them. The CDR3 has 16 amino acids. Here the CDR3 DNA reads TGTGCCAGCAGCCCAGCGAGAGGGAGCTCTGGAAACACCATATATTTT. It codes for CASSPARGSSGNTIYF.

The chain has TRBV6-6 and TRBJ2-3; tentatively, D is TRBD2 (5 bases). This CDR3 has 14 amino acids. V lost 5 bases and J lost 3, with 12 bases in between. Germline lookup yields CDR1 MNHNY and CDR2 SVGAGI (reference sequence). The CDR3 loop is CASSQILGTDTQYF. CDR3 nucleotides: TGTGCCAGCAGTCAAATACTAGGTACAGATACGCAGTATTTT.

This clone occurred once. The chain couples TRBV4-2 to TRBJ2-1, with 8 positions matching TRBD2. In germline, CDR1 is LGHNA, CDR2 YNFKEQ. CDR3 length equals 17 residues. The junction had 9 bases not matched to a gene; V was cut back by 3 bases and J by 2 bases. CDR3 loop: CASSQQPGAGAYNEQFF. The CDR3 bases are TGTGCCAGCAGCCAGCAGCCCGGAGCGGGAGCCTACAATGAGCAGTTCTTC.

The chain couples TRBV7-9 to TRBJ2-3; 13 bases are shared with TRBD2. Germline V gene lookup returns CDR1 SEHNR and CDR2 FQNEAQ (reference sequence). The CDR3 consists of 19 residues. The junction had 16 bases not matched to a gene; V was cut back by 5 bases and J by 5 bases. CDR3 nucleotides: TGTGCCAGCAGCCGCGGGACTAGCGGGATAGGTTACTCCATAGATACGCAGTATTTT. Translated: CASSRGTSGIGYSIDTQYF. Based on the CDR3 plus reference TRBV7-9 and TRBJ2-3, the full variable domain is DTGVSQNPRHKITKRGQNVTFRCDPISEHNRLYWYRQTLGQGPEFLTYFQNEAQLEKSRLLSDRFSAERPKGSFSTLEIQRTEQGDSAMYLCASSRGTSGIGYSIDTQYFGPGTRLTVL.

The rearrangement links TRBV7-9 to TRBJ2-7, with TRBD2 matching 9 bases. The V gene end was trimmed by 0 bases and the J gene end by 3 bases; junction bases not matched to a gene: 3. Per the germline V gene, CDR1 is SEHNR and CDR2 is FQNEAQ (reference sequence). The CDR3 length is 15 residues. The CDR3 coding sequence is TGTGCCAGCAGCTTAGCGGGCGGGAGGGTCTACGAGCAGTACTTC. Amino acid sequence: CASSLAGGRVYEQYF.

On this clone itself: The same CDR3 arises from other DNA sequences in this sample as well. V usage is TRBV30 and J usage is TRBJ1-2, with 7 nucleotides matching TRBD1. V lost 2 bases and J lost 5; bases outside the gene matches: 5. The V gene's germline CDR1 is GTSNPN and CDR2 SVGIG (reference sequence). The length of the CDR3 is 13 residues. The CDR3 loop reads CAWSPGTAYGYTF. In DNA, the CDR3 is TGTGCCTGGAGTCCCGGGACAGCGTATGGCTACACCTTC.

The chain couples TRBV2 to TRBJ1-5, with D perhaps TRBD1 (6 bases). CDR3 length: 14 residues. Germline V lookup: CDR1 SNHLY, CDR2 FYNNEI. V lost 6 bases and J 13 bases, leaving 22 bases between the germline ends. The CDR3 region is CASSTITTGHQQHF. The CDR3 region has the DNA TGTGCCAGCAGCACCATAACGACAGGCCACCAGCAGCATTTT.

This clone was seen only a few times. This sequence joins TRBV18 and TRBJ1-1, with 9 bases lining up with TRBD1. The CDR3 sequence is 13 residues long. Germline assignment: CDR1 KGHSH and CDR2 LQKENI. Germline trimming cut 4 bases from V and 7 bases from J; bases unmatched to any gene: 4. CDR3: CASSRDRVGEAFF. The CDR3 DNA follows: TGTGCCAGCTCACGGGACAGGGTTGGTGAAGCTTTCTTT.

V is TRBV18 and J is TRBJ2-3, with TRBD1 as a possible D gene (5 bases). The germline V gene encodes CDR1 KGHSH and CDR2 LQKENI. The V gene lost 1 base and the J gene lost 4 bases, with 18 bases spanning the gap. CDR3 length: 17 amino acids. CDR3 protein: CASSPQGRIGAPDTQYF. Here the CDR3 DNA reads TGTGCCAGCTCACCACAGGGGCGGATTGGGGCCCCAGATACGCAGTATTTT. Filled out from reference TRBV18 and TRBJ2-3, the complete variable domain reads NAGVMQNPRHLVRRRGQEARLRCSPMKGHSHVYWYRQLPEEGLKFMVYLQKENIIDESGMPKERFSAEFPKEGPSILRIQQVVRGDSAAYFCASSPQGRIGAPDTQYFGPGTRLTVL.

This chain uses TRBV10-3 with TRBJ1-6; possible D gene TRBD1, 5 bases. Germline values: CDR1 ENHRY, CDR2 SYGVKD. The CDR3 length is 16 residues. The ends were cut back, 3 bases at V and 4 bases at J, with 13 bases in the middle. CDR3 sequence reads: CAISEGVREYNSPLHF. The CDR3 DNA reads as TGTGCCATCAGTGAAGGGGTCAGGGAATATAATTCACCCCTCCACTTT.

The chain is built from TRBV18 and TRBJ2-1; D ambiguous. Trimming cost V 3 bases and J 1 base, with 7 bases left between them. CDR1 is KGHSH, CDR2 LQKENI, per germline. The CDR3 is 14 residues long. The CDR3 loop is CASSPFGSYNEQFF. In DNA form, the CDR3 reads TGTGCCAGCTCACCGTTTGGATCCTACAATGAGCAGTTCTTC.

CDR3 DNA: TGTGCCAGCAGCTTACAGGGTGTAATTGGAGTAGATACGCAGTATTTT. Translated, it gives CASSLQGVIGVDTQYF. This sequence joins TRBV7-9 and TRBJ2-3; TRBD1 is a possible D gene (5 bases). The CDR3 has 16 residues. Trimming shortened V by 2 bases and J by 5 bases, and 17 bases separated the two germline ends. CDR1 SEHNR and CDR2 FQNEAQ come from the germline V gene (reference sequence).